This T cell receptor (beta chain) comes out of a study of blood T cell repertoires in COVID-19. The wider study: Spain, Italy and the United States supplied samples that represented acute and convalescent COVID-19. From T cells, B-cell-depleted T cells, or PBMCs came the material, which was cDNA or gDNA.

V dropped 0 bases and J dropped 4 bases, with 13 bases sitting between them. Germline CDR1 WSHSY, CDR2 SAAADI. The CDR3 length is 16 residues. How the authors handled the data: Counts of nucleated cells, estimated from reference gene primer amplification, were obtained. Some clones are missing from TCRdb's copy, which holds only in-frame ones; the method was immunoSEQ multiplex PCR. Clone size and the V and J calls come from that table; the DNA yielded D and trimming. The repertoire holds approximately 100,000 clones, with roughly 80% as singletons. The V gene is TRBV10-2, the J gene TRBJ1-3; TRBD1 might be the D (5 bases). The clonotype was recovered from a man aged 55-75 years with acute or convalescent COVID-19. The sequencing sample was made of peripheral blood. CDR3 region: CASSESSLGGGNTIYF. DNA of the CDR3: TGCGCCAGCAGTGAGTCATCTTTGGGGGGAGGAAACACCATATATTTT.